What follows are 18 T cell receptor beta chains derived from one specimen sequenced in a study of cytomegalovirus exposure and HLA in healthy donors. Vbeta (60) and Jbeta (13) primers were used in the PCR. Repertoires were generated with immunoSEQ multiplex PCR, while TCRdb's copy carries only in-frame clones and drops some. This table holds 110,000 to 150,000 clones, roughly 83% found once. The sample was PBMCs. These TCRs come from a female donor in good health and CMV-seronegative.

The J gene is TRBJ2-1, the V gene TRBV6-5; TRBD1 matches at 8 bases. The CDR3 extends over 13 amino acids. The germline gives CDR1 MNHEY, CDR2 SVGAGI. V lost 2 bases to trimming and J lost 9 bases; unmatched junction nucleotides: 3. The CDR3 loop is CASSYGGQAEQFF. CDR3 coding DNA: TGTGCCAGCAGTTACGGGGGACAGGCTGAGCAGTTCTTC.

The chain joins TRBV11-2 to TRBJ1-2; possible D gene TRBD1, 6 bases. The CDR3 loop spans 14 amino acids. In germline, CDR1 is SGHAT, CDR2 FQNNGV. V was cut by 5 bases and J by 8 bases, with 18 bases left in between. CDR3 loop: CASSPPWGPRGYTF. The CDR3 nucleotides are TGTGCCAGCAGCCCACCCTGGGGGCCTCGAGGCTACACCTTC.

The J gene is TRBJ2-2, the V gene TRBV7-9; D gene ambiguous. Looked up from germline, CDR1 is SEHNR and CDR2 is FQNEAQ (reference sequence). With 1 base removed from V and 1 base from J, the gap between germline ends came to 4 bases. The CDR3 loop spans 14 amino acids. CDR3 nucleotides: TGTGCCAGCAGCTTAGGACAGAACACCGGGGAGCTGTTTTTT. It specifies CASSLGQNTGELFF. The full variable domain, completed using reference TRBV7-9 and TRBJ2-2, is DTGVSQNPRHKITKRGQNVTFRCDPISEHNRLYWYRQTLGQGPEFLTYFQNEAQLEKSRLLSDRFSAERPKGSFSTLEIQRTEQGDSAMYLCASSLGQNTGELFFGEGSRLTVL.

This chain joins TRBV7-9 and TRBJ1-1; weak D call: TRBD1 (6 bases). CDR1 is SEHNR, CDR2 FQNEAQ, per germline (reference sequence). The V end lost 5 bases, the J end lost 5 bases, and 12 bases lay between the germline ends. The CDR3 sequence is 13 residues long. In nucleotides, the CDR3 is TGTGCCAGCAGCACGGACAGAGGTACTGAAGCTTTCTTT. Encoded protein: CASSTDRGTEAFF.

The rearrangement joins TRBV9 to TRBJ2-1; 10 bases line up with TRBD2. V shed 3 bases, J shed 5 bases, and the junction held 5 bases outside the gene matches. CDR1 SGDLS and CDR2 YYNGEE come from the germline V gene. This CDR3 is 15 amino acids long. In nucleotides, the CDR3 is TGTGCCAGCAGCGCTAGCGGGAGTACGCACAATGAGCAGTTCTTC. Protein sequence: CASSASGSTHNEQFF. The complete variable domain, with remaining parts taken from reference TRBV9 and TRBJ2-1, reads DSGVTQTPKHLITATGQRVTLRCSPRSGDLSVYWYQQSLDQGLQFLIQYYNGEERAKGNILERFSAQQFPDLHSELNLSSLELGDSALYFCASSASGSTHNEQFFGPGTRLTVL.

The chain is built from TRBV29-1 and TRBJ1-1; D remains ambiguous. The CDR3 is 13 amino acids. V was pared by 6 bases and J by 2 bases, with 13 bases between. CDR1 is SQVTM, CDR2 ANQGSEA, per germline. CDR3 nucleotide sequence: TGCAGCGTCGCGCTAGGTGGCAACACTGAAGCTTTCTTT. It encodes CSVALGGNTEAFF.

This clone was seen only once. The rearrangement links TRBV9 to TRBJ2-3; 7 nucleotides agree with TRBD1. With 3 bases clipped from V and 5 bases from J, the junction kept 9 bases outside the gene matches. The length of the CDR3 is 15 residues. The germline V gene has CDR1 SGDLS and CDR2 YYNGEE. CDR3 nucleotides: TGTGCCAGCAGCGACGGGACAGATCCTATAGATACGCAGTATTTT. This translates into CASSDGTDPIDTQYF.

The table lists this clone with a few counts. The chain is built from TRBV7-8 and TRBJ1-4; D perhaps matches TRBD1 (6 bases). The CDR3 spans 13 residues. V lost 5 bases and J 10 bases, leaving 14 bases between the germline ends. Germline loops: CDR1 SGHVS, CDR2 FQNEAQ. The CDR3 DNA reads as TGTGCCAGCAGCGGGGGCGGAGTTGGAAAACTGTTTTTT. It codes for CASSGGGVGKLFF.

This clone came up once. The CDR3 sequence: CASSLEGTNSGNTIYF. The CDR3 DNA sequence: TGTGCCAGCAGCTTAGAAGGGACAAACTCTGGAAACACCATATATTTT. The V gene is TRBV7-2, the J gene TRBJ1-3, with D perhaps matching TRBD1 (6 bases). The CDR3 loop spans 16 amino acids. V was pared by 1 base and J by 0 bases, with 10 bases between. Germline CDR1 is SGHTA and CDR2 is FQGNSA.

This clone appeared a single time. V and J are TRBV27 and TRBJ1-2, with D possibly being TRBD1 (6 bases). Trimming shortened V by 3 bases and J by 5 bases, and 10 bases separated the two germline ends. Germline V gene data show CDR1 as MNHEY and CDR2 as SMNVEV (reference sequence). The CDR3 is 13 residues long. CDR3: CASSFLGQYGYTF. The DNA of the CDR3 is TGTGCCAGCAGTTTCCTCGGACAGTATGGCTACACCTTC.

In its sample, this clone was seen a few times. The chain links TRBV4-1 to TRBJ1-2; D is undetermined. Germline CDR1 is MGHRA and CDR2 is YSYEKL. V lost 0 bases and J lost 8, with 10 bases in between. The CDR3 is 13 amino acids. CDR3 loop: CASSQDPSRGYTF. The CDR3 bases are TGCGCCAGCAGCCAAGATCCGTCTAGGGGCTACACCTTC.

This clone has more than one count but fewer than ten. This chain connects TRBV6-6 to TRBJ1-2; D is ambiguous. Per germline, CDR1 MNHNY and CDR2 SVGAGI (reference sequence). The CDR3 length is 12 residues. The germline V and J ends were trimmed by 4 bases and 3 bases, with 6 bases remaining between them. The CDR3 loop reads CASSWSYYGYTF. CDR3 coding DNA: TGTGCCAGCAGTTGGAGTTACTATGGCTACACCTTC.

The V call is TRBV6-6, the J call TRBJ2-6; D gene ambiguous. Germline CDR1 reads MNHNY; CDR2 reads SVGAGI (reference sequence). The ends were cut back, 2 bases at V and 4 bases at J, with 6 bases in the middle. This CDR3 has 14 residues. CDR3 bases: TGTGCCAGCAGTTACGTAGTGGGGGCCAACGTCCTGACTTTC. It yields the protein CASSYVVGANVLTF.

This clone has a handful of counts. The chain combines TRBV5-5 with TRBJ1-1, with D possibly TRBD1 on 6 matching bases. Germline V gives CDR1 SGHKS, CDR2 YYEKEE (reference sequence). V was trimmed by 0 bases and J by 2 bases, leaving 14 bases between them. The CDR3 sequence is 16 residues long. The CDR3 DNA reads TGTGCCAGCAGCTTGGTCCAGGGGCAAATTAACACTGAAGCTTTCTTT. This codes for CASSLVQGQINTEAFF.

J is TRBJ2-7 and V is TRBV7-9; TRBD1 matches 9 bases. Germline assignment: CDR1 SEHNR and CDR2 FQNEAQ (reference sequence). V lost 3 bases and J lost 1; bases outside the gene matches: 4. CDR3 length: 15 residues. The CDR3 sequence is CASSFSGQGSYEQYF. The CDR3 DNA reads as TGTGCCAGCAGCTTCTCGGGACAGGGATCCTACGAGCAGTACTTC.

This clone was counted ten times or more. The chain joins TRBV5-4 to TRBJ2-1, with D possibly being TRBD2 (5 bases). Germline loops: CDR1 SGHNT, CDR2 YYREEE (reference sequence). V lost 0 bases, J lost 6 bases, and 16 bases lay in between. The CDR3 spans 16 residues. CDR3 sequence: CASSLERAVEGNEQFF. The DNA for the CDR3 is TGTGCCAGCAGCTTGGAAAGAGCGGTAGAGGGCAATGAGCAGTTCTTC.

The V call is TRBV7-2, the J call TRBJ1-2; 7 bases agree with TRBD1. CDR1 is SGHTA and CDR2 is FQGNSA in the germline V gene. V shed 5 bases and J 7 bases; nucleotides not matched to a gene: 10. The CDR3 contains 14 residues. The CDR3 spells CASSEPTGFSGYTF. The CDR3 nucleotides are TGTGCCAGCAGCGAGCCGACAGGGTTCAGTGGCTACACCTTC.

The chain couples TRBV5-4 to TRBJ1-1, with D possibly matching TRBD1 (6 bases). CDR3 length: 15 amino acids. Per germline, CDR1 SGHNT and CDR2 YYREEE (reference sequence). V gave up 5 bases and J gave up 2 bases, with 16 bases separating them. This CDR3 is CASRVLRGANTEAFF. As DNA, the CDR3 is TGTGCCAGCAGGGTGCTCAGGGGCGCTAACACTGAAGCTTTCTTT.